This T cell receptor (beta chain) came from a study of radiotherapy plus CTLA-4 blockade in lung cancer. General study findings and limits: Tumor-derived TCR clones expanded in blood after radiotherapy plus ipilimumab.

The germline gives CDR1 MRHNA, CDR2 SNTAGT. The V gene lost 6 bases and the J gene lost 0 bases, with 12 bases spanning the gap. This CDR3 has 15 amino acids. Assay: immunoSEQ multiplex PCR; the TCRdb copy retains only in-frame clones and omits some. The sample holds 85,000 to 95,000 clones; 80% to 85% are singletons and the top ten take more than 20%. As regards this clone: The antigen is undetermined.

V gene TRBV6-4 combines with J gene TRBJ2-1, with D maybe TRBD1 (5 bases). The source was peripheral blood, collected from a patient treated with radiotherapy plus ipilimumab. This TCR derives from a human donor with non-small cell lung cancer that progressed on radiotherapy plus ipilimumab. In DNA, the CDR3 is TGTGCCAGCAGCCCTACAGGAAGCTCCTACAATGAGCAGTTCTTC. It specifies CASSPTGSSYNEQFF.